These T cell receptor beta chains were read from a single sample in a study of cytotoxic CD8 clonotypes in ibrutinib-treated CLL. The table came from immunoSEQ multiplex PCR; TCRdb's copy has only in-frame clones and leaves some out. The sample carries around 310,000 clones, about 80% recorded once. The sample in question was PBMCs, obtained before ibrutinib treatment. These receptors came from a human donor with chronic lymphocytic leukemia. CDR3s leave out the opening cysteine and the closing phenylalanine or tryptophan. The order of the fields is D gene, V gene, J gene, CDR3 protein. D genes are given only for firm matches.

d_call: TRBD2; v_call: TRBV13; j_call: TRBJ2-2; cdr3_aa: ASSTSGRTGELF
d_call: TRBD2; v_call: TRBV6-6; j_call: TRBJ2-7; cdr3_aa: ASSYGGRAYEQY
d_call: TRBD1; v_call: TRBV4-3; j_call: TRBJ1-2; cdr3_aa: ASSPGQTQNYGYT
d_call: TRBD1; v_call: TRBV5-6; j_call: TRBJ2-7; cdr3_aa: ASRQTGTGNYEQY
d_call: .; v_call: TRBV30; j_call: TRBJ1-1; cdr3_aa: AWSSSENTEAF
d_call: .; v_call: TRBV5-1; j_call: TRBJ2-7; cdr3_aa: ASRTLLNRYEQY
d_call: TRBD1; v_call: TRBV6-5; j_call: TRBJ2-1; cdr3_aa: ASSRDSEQF
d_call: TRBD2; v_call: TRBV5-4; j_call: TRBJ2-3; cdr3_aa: ASSLVPTGGLDTQY
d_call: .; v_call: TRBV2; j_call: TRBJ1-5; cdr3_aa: ASHSGGNQPQH
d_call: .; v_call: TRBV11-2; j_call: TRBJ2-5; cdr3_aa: ASSSQETQY
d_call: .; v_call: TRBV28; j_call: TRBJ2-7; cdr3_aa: ASSRTGRSYEQY
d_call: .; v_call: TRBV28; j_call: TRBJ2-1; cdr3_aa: ASSFRLGGLSSYNEQF